The 20 T cell receptor beta chains reported below all come from one sample, sequenced in a study of identical twins. Each CDR3 protein is one row after TCRdb ran MiXCR on the 5' RACE reads. The sample includes approximately 890,000 distinct CDR3 sequences, 9% to 15% of them seen just once. These same records also appear under a second study, on yellow fever vaccine responses in identical twins.

Input material: PBMCs. The receptor source for this set is a woman younger than 35 in good health.

This clonotype has at least ten counts. The gene calls are TRBV3-1 and TRBJ2-1, with D hard to call. Between the trimmed V and J ends, which lost 4 bases and 10 bases, there was a span of 11 bases. The CDR3 has 12 residues. In germline, CDR1 is LGHDT, CDR2 YNNKEL (reference sequence). In DNA, the CDR3 is TGTGCCAGCAGCCTTACTGCTGGGGAGCAGTTCTTC. Protein product: CASSLTAGEQFF.

This chain connects TRBV7-6 to TRBJ2-7, with 10 bases identical to TRBD1. Germline values: CDR1 SGHVS, CDR2 FNYEAQ. Unmatched junction bases numbered 5, after V lost 0 bases and J lost 6 bases. The CDR3 has 15 amino acids. CDR3 DNA sequence: TGTGCCAGCAGCTTAGCGGGACAGGGGACAATCGAGCAGTACTTC. It yields the protein CASSLAGQGTIEQYF. Full variable domain (rest looked up from reference TRBV7-6 and TRBJ2-7): GAGVSQSPRYKVTKRGQDVALRCDPISGHVSLYWYRQALGQGPEFLTYFNYEAQQDKSGLPNDRFSAERPEGSISTLTIQRTEQRDSAMYRCASSLAGQGTIEQYFGPGTRLTVT.

J is TRBJ2-3 and V is TRBV29-1, with TRBD2 as a possible D gene (6 bases). The CDR3 sequence is 14 residues long. Germline CDR1 reads SQVTM; CDR2 reads ANQGSEA. This CDR3 is CKVVGEVGTDTQYF. CDR3 in DNA: TGCAAGGTGGTGGGGGAGGTTGGCACAGATACGCAGTATTTT.

The CDR3 sequence is CASSQGSEKLFF. The CDR3 region has the DNA TGTGCCAGCTCACAGGGTTCCGAAAAACTGTTTTTT. The chain links TRBV18 to TRBJ1-4; D is uncertain. This CDR3 spans 12 amino acids. Germline values: CDR1 KGHSH, CDR2 LQKENI. V was clipped by 4 bases and J by 8 bases, with 8 bases between them.

The chain recombines TRBV6-1 with TRBJ2-3, with 13 bases aligning to TRBD2. The CDR3 length is 13 residues. With 8 bases clipped from V and 6 bases from J, the junction kept 2 bases outside the gene matches. CDR1 is MNHNS and CDR2 is SASEGT in the germline V gene. The CDR3 loop is CASPGLAGDTQYF. CDR3 coding DNA: TGTGCCAGCCCGGGACTAGCGGGGGATACGCAGTATTTT.

V usage is TRBV20-1 and J usage is TRBJ2-1; 13 nucleotides line up with TRBD2. The CDR3 is 14 amino acids. Germline CDR1 and CDR2: DFQATT and SNEGSKA (reference sequence). V lost 2 bases to trimming and J lost 9 bases; unmatched junction nucleotides: 4. DNA of the CDR3: TGCAGTGCTAGAAGGACTAGCGGGAGCCTTGAGCAGTTCTTC. Translated, it gives CSARRTSGSLEQFF.

A few counts support this clonotype. The chain joins TRBV3-1 to TRBJ2-3; D is ambiguous. The V end lost 3 bases, the J end lost 3 bases, and 4 bases lay between the germline ends. CDR3 length: 12 amino acids. Looked up from germline, CDR1 is LGHDT and CDR2 is YNNKEL (reference sequence). The DNA for the CDR3 is TGTGCCAGCAGCCACCAGACAGATACGCAGTATTTT. It codes for CASSHQTDTQYF.

This chain connects TRBV15 to TRBJ2-1, with TRBD2 identical over 9 bases. Germline CDR1 and CDR2: LNHNV and YYDKDF (reference sequence). V lost 1 base to trimming and J lost 7 bases; unmatched junction nucleotides: 11. The length of the CDR3 is 17 residues. The CDR3 DNA follows: TGTGCCACCAGCAGAGTCTTCGGGCTAGCGGGACTGAATGAGCAGTTCTTC. Encoded protein: CATSRVFGLAGLNEQFF.

The chain carries TRBV28 and TRBJ2-2, with unresolved D. The CDR3 length is 20 residues. Germline V lookup: CDR1 MDHEN, CDR2 SYDVKM. Trimming took off 3 bases at V and 2 bases at J, with 25 bases between the two ends. The CDR3 nucleotides are TGTGCCAGCAGTTTGGACCATATTCCCGGGCCCCAAAGAAACACCGGGGAGCTGTTTTTT. This translates into CASSLDHIPGPQRNTGELFF.

The V and J genes are TRBV24-1 and TRBJ1-5, with D tentatively TRBD1 (6 bases). The germline CDR1 and CDR2 sequences are KGHDR and SFDVKD. This CDR3 has 14 residues. With 9 bases removed from V and 3 bases from J, the gap between germline ends came to 14 bases. Here the CDR3 reads CATADRTPNQPQHF. In DNA form, the CDR3 reads TGTGCCACCGCTGACAGGACACCCAATCAGCCCCAGCATTTT.

The rearrangement links TRBV11-3 to TRBJ2-3; 8 positions agree with TRBD2. Germline assignment: CDR1 SGHNT and CDR2 YENEEA. Trimming took 4 bases from V and 6 from J; bases not matched to a gene: 15. This CDR3 comprises 17 residues. CDR3 protein: CASSSTPIAGMVDTQYF. DNA for the CDR3: TGTGCCAGCAGCTCGACCCCCATAGCGGGAATGGTCGATACGCAGTATTTT.

A few counts support this clonotype. The chain links TRBV5-8 to TRBJ1-2; unclear D gene. V was cut by 4 bases and J by 2 bases, with 12 bases left in between. The CDR3 covers 14 residues. Germline CDR1 SGHTS, CDR2 YDEGEE. This chain's CDR3 is CASSQSVGNYGYTF. CDR3 sequence (DNA): TGTGCCAGCAGCCAGTCGGTAGGGAACTATGGCTACACCTTC.

The CDR3 region is CATGGSRPGETQYF. Written as DNA, the CDR3 is TGTGCCACGGGGGGAAGCCGCCCAGGGGAGACCCAGTACTTC. V is TRBV15 and J is TRBJ2-5; possible D gene TRBD2, 6 bases. V shed 9 bases and J shed 5 bases, with 19 bases lying between them. The CDR3 totals 14 residues. Germline V gives CDR1 LNHNV, CDR2 YYDKDF (reference sequence).

This clonotype has just a few counts. The chain carries TRBV7-9 and TRBJ2-2, with D perhaps matching TRBD1 or TRBD2 (6 bases each). The CDR3 loop spans 14 amino acids. V gave up 5 bases and J gave up 9 bases, with 16 bases separating them. Germline V gene sequence: CDR1 SEHNR, CDR2 FQNEAQ (reference sequence). In nucleotides, the CDR3 is TGTGCCAGCAGCCCCATGAAGGGGGACTGGGAGCTGTTTTTT. It yields the protein CASSPMKGDWELFF.

CDR3 amino acids: CASSFGGGRDTQYF. The CDR3 DNA follows: TGTGCCAGCAGTTTCGGCGGGGGTAGAGATACGCAGTATTTT. The chain links TRBV12-3 or TRBV12-4 to TRBJ2-3; 7 bases are a match to TRBD2. Trimming cost V 3 bases and J 5 bases; bases outside gene matches: 5. The CDR3 runs to 14 residues.

This clonotype was seen at least ten times. The chain joins TRBV5-1 to TRBJ2-3; D remains unclear. V lost 0 bases and J 5 bases, leaving 7 bases between the germline ends. CDR1 and CDR2 from the germline V gene are SGHRS and YFSETQ. The CDR3 loop spans 13 amino acids. In nucleotides, the CDR3 is TGCGCCAGCAGCTTGGGGGTCTTAGATACGCAGTATTTT. Its translation: CASSLGVLDTQYF.

The gene calls are TRBV5-1 and TRBJ2-7; TRBD1 might be the D (6 bases). V lost 4 bases to trimming and J lost 3 bases, with 14 bases between them. Germline assignment: CDR1 SGHRS and CDR2 YFSETQ. The CDR3 has 14 amino acids. The CDR3 loop reads CASSPEQGNYEQYF. CDR3 sequence (DNA): TGCGCCAGCAGCCCGGAACAGGGAAACTACGAGCAGTACTTC.

This clonotype was recorded a few times. The gene calls are TRBV4-1 and TRBJ2-1, with 7 positions matching TRBD1. V dropped 7 bases and J dropped 2; count of bases not matched to a gene: 11. Germline assignment: CDR1 MGHRA and CDR2 YSYEKL. This CDR3 is 16 amino acids long. The CDR3 bases are TGCGCCAGCACCTTACAAAGGGGGACAGCCTACAATGAGCAGTTCTTC. Its translation is CASTLQRGTAYNEQFF.

The V gene is TRBV6-1, the J gene TRBJ2-7, with 10 bases matching TRBD2. Germline V gene data show CDR1 as MNHNS and CDR2 as SASEGT. V was clipped by 5 bases and J by 0 bases; unmatched bases: 4. This CDR3 has 15 amino acids. The CDR3 region is CASSRGLAVSYEQYF. DNA of the CDR3: TGTGCCAGCAGTAGAGGACTAGCGGTCTCCTACGAGCAGTACTTC.

Only a few counts were recorded for this clonotype. The chain uses TRBV7-9 and TRBJ1-1, with no clear D. Trimming cost V 3 bases and J 6 bases, with 8 bases left between them. The CDR3 spans 12 residues. CDR1 and CDR2 (germline): SEHNR, FQNEAQ (reference sequence). The CDR3: CASSLRGPEAFF. The DNA of the CDR3 is TGTGCCAGCAGCTTGCGGGGTCCTGAAGCTTTCTTT.